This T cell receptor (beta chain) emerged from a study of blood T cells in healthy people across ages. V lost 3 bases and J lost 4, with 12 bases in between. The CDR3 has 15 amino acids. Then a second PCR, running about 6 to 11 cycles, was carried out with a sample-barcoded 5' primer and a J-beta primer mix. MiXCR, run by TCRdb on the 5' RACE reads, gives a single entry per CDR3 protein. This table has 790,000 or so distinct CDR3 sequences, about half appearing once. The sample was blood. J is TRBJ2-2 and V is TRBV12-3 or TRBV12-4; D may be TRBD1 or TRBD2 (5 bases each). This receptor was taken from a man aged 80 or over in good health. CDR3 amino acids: CASSFFGAGTGELFF. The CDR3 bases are TGTGCCAGCAGTTTTTTCGGGGCGGGCACCGGGGAGCTGTTTTTT.